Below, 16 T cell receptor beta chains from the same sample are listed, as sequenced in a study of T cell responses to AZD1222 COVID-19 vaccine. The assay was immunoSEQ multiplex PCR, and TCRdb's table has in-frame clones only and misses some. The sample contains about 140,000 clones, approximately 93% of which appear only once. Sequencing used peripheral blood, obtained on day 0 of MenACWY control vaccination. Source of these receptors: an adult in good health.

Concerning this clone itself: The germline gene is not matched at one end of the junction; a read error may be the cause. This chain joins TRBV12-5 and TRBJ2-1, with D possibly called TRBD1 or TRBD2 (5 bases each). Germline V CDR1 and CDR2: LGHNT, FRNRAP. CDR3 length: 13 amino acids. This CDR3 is CASGLGPRNEQFF. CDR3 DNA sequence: TGTGCTAGTGGCTTGGGACCTCGGAATGAGCAGTTCTTC.

CDR3 bases: TGTGCCAGCAGTTTAGTAGTAGTGCAGCAGTTCTTC. It yields the protein CASSLVVVQQFF. The chain combines TRBV28 with TRBJ2-1, with D uncertain. The CDR3 runs to 12 residues. Germline-derived CDR1 and CDR2 are MDHEN and SYDVKM. Trimming removed 2 bases at V and 11 bases at J, with 10 bases between.

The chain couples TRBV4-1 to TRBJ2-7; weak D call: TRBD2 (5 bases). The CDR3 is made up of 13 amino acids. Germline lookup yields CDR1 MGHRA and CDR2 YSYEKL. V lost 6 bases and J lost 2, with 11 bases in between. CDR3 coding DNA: TGCGCCAGCAGTGTGGACGGGGCCTACGAGCAGTACTTC. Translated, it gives CASSVDGAYEQYF.

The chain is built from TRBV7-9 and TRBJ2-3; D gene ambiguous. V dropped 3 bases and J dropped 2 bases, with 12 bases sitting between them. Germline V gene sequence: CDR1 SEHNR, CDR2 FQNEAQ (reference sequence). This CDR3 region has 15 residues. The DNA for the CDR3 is TGTGCCAGCAGCTTTACAAGTAGTACCACAGATACGCAGTATTTT. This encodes CASSFTSSTTDTQYF. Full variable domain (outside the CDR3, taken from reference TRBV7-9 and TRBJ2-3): DTGVSQNPRHKITKRGQNVTFRCDPISEHNRLYWYRQTLGQGPEFLTYFQNEAQLEKSRLLSDRFSAERPKGSFSTLEIQRTEQGDSAMYLCASSFTSSTTDTQYFGPGTRLTVL.

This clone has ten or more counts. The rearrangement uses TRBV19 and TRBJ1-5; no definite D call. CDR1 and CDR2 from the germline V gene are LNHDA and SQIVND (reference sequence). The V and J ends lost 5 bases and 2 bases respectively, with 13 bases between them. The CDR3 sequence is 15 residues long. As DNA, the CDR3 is TGTGCCAGTAGTTTCTCGCATGGCGGCAATCAGCCCCAGCATTTT. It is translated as CASSFSHGGNQPQHF.

The DNA for the CDR3 is TGTGCCACCAGCAGAGTTGACAGCGGGGGGGCCTGGAATGAGCAGTTCTTC. Protein sequence: CATSRVDSGGAWNEQFF. This sequence joins TRBV15 and TRBJ2-1; 10 bases map to TRBD2. Germline CDR1 and CDR2: LNHNV and YYDKDF (reference sequence). The CDR3 runs to 17 residues. Germline trimming cut 1 base from V and 7 bases from J; bases unmatched to any gene: 10.

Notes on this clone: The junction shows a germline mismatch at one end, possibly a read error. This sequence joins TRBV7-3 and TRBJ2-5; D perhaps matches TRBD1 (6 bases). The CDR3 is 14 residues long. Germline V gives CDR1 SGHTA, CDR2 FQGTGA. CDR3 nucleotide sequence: TGTGCCAGCAGCCTAACGGGACATTCGGGGACCCAGTACTTC. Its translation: CASSLTGHSGTQYF.

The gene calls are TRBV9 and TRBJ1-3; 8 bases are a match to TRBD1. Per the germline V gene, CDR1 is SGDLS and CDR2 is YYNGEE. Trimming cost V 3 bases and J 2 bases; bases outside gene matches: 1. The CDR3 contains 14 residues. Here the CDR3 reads CASSGRGPGNTIYF. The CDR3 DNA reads TGTGCCAGCAGCGGCAGGGGGCCTGGAAACACCATATATTTT. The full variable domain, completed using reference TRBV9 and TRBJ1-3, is DSGVTQTPKHLITATGQRVTLRCSPRSGDLSVYWYQQSLDQGLQFLIQYYNGEERAKGNILERFSAQQFPDLHSELNLSSLELGDSALYFCASSGRGPGNTIYFGEGSWLTVV.

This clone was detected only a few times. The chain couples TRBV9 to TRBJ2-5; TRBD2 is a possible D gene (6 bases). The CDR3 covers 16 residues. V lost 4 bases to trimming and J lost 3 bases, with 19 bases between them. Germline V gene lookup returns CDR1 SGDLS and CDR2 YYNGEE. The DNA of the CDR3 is TGTGCCAGCAGCCCCTACGGTGGAGGGGTGGAAGAGACCCAGTACTTC. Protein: CASSPYGGGVEETQYF.

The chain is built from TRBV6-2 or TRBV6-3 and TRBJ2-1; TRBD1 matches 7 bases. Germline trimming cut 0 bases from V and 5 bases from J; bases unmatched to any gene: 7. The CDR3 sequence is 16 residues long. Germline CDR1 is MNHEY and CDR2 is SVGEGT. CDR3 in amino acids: CASSYSDRDPHNEQFF. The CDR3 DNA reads TGTGCCAGCAGTTACTCAGACAGGGACCCTCACAATGAGCAGTTCTTC.

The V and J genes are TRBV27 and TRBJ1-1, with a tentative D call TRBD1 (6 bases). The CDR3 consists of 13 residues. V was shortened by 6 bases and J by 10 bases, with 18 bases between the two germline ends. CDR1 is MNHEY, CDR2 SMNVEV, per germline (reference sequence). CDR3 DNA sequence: TGTGCCAGCAGCCAGGGGTGGGGGGCGAGAGCTTTCTTT. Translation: CASSQGWGARAFF.

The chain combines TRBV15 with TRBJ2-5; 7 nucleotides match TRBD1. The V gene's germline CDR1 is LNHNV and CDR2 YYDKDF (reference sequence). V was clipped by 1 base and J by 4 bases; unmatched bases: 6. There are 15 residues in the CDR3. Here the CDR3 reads CATSRALTGAETQYF. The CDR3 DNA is TGTGCCACCAGCAGAGCCTTAACAGGGGCAGAGACCCAGTACTTC.

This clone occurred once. The CDR3: CASSVKGTSGNTIYF. In nucleotides, the CDR3 is TGTGCCAGCAGCGTAAAGGGCACCTCTGGAAACACCATATATTTT. The chain recombines TRBV9 with TRBJ1-3; D unclear. The germline V gene has CDR1 SGDLS and CDR2 YYNGEE. The CDR3 totals 15 residues. Between the trimmed V and J ends, which lost 1 base and 0 bases, there was a span of 8 bases.

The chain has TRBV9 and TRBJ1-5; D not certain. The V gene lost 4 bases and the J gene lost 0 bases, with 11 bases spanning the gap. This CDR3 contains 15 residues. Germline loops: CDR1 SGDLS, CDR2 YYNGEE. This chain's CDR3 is CASSRTTLSNQPQHF. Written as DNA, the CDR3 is TGTGCCAGCAGCCGAACTACCCTTAGCAATCAGCCCCAGCATTTT.

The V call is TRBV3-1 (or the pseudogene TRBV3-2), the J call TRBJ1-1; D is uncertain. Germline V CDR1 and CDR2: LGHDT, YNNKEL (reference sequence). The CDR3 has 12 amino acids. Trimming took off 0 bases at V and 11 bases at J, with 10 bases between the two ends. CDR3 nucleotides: TGTGCCAGCAGCCAAGAAACTATGGCGGCTTTCTTT. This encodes CASSQETMAAFF.

The CDR3 protein is CASSQEGIQGAQGYTF. CDR3 DNA sequence: TGCGCCAGCAGCCAAGAAGGGATTCAGGGGGCGCAAGGCTACACCTTC. V and J are TRBV4-1 and TRBJ1-2; 8 nucleotides match TRBD1. This CDR3 has 16 amino acids. Germline V gene data show CDR1 as MGHRA and CDR2 as YSYEKL. Losses at the gene ends were 0 bases for V and 8 bases for J; bases not matched to a gene: 11.